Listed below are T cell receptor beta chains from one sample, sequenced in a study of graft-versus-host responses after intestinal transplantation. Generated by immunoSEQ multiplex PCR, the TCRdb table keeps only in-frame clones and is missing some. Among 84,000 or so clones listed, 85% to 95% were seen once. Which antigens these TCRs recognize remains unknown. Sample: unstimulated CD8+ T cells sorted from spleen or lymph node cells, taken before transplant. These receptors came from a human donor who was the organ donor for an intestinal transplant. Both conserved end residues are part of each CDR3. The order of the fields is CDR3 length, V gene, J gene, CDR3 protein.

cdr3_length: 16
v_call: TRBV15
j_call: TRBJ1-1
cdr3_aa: CATSKLGFQGSTEAFF

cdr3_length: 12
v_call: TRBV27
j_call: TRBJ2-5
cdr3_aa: CATRGGAGTQYF

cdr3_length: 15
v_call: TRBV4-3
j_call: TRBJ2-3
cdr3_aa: CASSQRTSQVDTQYF

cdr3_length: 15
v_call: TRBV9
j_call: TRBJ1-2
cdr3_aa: CASSPRKGRGYGYTF

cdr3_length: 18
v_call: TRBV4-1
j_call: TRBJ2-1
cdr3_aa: CATRRTSGTTLAWNEQFF

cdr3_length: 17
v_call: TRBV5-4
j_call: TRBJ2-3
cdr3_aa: CASSDLVGGGAGDTQYF

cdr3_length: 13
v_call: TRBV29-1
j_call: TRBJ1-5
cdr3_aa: CSVRGFSNQPQHF

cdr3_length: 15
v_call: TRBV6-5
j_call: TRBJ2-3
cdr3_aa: CASSYMGQGTDTQYF

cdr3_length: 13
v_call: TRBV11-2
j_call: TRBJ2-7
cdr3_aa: CASSFGGPYEQYF

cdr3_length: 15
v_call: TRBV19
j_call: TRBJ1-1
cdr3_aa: CASRTRDRLNTEAFF

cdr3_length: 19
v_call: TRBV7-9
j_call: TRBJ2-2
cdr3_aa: CASSPGTSGSYANTGELFF

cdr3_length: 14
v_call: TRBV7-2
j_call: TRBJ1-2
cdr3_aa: CASSGQGLMRGYTF

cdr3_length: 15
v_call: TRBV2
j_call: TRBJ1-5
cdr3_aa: CASSPETGGDQPQHF

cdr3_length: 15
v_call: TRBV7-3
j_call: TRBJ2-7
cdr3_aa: CASSAGLAGAHEQYF

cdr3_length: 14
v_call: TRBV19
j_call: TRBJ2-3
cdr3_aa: CASPQRELADTQYF

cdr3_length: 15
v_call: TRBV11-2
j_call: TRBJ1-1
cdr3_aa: CASSLYRAMNTEAFF

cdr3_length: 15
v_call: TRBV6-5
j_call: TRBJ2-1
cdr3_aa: CASSYQGNSYNEQFF

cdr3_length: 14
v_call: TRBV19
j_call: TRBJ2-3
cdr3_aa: CASISGRSTDTQYF

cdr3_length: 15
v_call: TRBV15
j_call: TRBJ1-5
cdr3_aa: CATLLRDGSNQPQHF

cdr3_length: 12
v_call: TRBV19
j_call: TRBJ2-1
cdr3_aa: CASSPGLAEKFF

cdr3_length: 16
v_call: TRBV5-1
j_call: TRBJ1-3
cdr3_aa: CASSLSGSRSGNTIYF

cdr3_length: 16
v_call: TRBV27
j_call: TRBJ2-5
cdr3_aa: CASRRGTGQGWETQYF

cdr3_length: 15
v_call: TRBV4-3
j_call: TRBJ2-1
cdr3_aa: CASSQLLPAGDEQFF

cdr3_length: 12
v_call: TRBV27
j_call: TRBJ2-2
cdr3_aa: CASSFFSGELFF

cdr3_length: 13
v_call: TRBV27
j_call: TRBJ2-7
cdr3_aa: CASNPTGGYEQYF

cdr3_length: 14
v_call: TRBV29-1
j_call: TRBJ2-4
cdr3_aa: CSVGEGVRENIQYF

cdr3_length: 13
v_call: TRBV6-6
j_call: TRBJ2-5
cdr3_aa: CASRDRGQETQYF

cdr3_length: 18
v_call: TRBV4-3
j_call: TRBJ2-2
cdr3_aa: CASSHHLKGTSNTGELFF

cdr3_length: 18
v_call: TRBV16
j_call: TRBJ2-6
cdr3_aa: CASSPFPSGSSGANVLTF

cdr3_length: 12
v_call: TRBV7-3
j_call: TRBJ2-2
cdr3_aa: CASSSQGGELFF

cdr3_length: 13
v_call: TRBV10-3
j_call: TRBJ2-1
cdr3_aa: CAISELRSSEQFF

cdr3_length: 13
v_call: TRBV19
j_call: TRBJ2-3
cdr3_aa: CASSMGGLDTQYF

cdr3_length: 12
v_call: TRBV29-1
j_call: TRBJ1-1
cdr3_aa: CSVLQENTEVFF

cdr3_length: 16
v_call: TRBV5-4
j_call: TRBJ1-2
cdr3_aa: CASSHIATGGSYGYTF

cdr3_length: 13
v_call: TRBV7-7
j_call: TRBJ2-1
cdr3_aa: CASSSIGPHEQFF

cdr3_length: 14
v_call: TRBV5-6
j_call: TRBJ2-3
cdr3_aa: CASSFSGSTDTQYF

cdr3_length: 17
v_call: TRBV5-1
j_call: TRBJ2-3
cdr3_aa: CASSEIMAGGPPDTQYF